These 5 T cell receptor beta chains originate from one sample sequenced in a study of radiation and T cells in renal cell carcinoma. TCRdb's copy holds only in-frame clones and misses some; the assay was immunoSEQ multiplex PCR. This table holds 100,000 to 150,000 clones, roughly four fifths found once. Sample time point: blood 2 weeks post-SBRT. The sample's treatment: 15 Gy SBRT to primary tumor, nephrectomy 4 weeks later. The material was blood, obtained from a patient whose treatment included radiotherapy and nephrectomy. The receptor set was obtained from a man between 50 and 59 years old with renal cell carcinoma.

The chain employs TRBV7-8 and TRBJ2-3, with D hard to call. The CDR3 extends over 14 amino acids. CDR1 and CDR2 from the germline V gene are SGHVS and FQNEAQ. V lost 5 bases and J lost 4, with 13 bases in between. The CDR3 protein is CASSLGGSADTQYF. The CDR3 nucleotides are TGTGCCAGCAGCCTTGGCGGAAGTGCAGATACGCAGTATTTT.

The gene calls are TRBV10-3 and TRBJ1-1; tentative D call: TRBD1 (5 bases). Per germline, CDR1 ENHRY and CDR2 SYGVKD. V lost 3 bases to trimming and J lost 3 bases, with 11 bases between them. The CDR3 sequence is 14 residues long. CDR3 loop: CAISETGRDTEAFF. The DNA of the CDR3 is TGTGCCATCAGTGAAACAGGTCGGGACACTGAAGCTTTCTTT.

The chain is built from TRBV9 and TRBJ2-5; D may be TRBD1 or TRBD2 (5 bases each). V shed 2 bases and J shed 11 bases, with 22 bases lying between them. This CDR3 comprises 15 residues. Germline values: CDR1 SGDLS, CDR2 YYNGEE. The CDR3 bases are TGTGCCAGCAGCGTCACCCCCGACAGTGACGGGGAGCAGTACTTC. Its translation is CASSVTPDSDGEQYF.

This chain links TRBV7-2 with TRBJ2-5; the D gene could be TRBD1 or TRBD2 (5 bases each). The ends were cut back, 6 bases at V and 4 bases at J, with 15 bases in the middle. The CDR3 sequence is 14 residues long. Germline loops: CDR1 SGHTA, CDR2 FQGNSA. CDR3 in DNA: TGTGCCAGCAGGCCGCCGAGGGGTAGAGAGACCCAGTACTTC. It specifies CASRPPRGRETQYF.

CDR3 sequence: CASSYLAGGTDTQYF. Written as DNA, the CDR3 is TGTGCCAGCAGTTACCTTGCGGGAGGCACAGATACGCAGTATTTT. The V gene is TRBV6-6, the J gene TRBJ2-3, with TRBD2 identical over 7 bases. After removal of 2 bases from V and 1 base from J, the junction contained 3 bases not matched to a gene. CDR3 length equals 15 residues. Germline values: CDR1 MNHNY, CDR2 SVGAGI (reference sequence).